This T cell receptor beta chain was sequenced for a study of T cell changes during pregnancy in multiple sclerosis. TCRdb's copy holds only in-frame clones and misses some; the assay was immunoSEQ multiplex PCR. The table includes about 36,000 clones, almost 95% detected once. Germline V gene data show CDR1 as MDHEN and CDR2 as SYDVKM. The CDR3 spans 15 residues. V lost 5 bases to trimming and J lost 1 base, with 14 bases between them. The source of this sequence is a female donor in good health, enrolled as a control in a pregnancy study. The chain couples TRBV28 to TRBJ1-1, with D hard to call. Here the sequenced sample was CD4+ T cells from peripheral blood mononuclear cells, taken in the third trimester of pregnancy. The CDR3 nucleotides are TGTGCCAGCAGTCCTCCTTATCGACAGAACACTGAAGCTTTCTTT. Its translation is CASSPPYRQNTEAFF.